This record looks at one T cell receptor (beta chain) sequence and its context. Seattle cases were enrolled at active infection and followed longitudinally. This sample is part of a study of blood T cell repertoires in COVID-19. For the study at large: The cDNA or gDNA used as material had been derived from T cells, B-cell-depleted T cells, or PBMCs.

In the original processing: Researchers report that nucleated cell counts were estimated from reference gene primer amplification. Repertoires were generated with immunoSEQ multiplex PCR, while TCRdb's copy carries only in-frame clones and drops some. The V and J calls and the clone size are those of that table, but D and trimming were determined from the DNA. The sample consists of more than 65,000 clones, roughly 83% of them appearing once. Sequencing was done on a sample of peripheral blood. This clonotype was sampled from a man aged 25-45 years with COVID-19, enrolled during active disease.

The CDR3 nucleotides read TGTGCCAGCAGCCGAGTAGTTGTTAATTCACCCCTCCACTTT. Amino acids: CASSRVVVNSPLHF. This sequence joins TRBV14 and TRBJ1-6, with D unresolved. Looked up from germline, CDR1 is SGHDN and CDR2 is FVKESK. The CDR3 spans 14 residues. Trimming pared 4 bases from V and 6 bases from J, leaving 10 bases between.